This TCR beta chain was obtained from a study of T cells in Graves' hyperthyroidism and ophthalmopathy (dated by TCRdb to between 2018 and 2020). In the study overall: Peripheral blood was sampled at the time of initial diagnosis, prior to any treatment. TCR V-J signatures able to tell the groups apart were searched for in a discovery cohort of 90 to 100 patients, of whom around 42 had Graves' ophthalmopathy and 57 had stable Graves' hyperthyroidism. Whether ophthalmopathy could be predicted prospectively was tested in an independent validation cohort made up of about 20 hyperthyroidism patients plus 17 patients who later progressed to ophthalmopathy. For training and testing, the roughly 93 patients in the discovery cohort were randomly divided in a 7:3 ratio. The study also compared thyroid tissue and blood T-cell repertoires from a handful of Graves' hyperthyroidism patients. Once sampling was done, hyperthyroidism patients were given methimazole at a starting dose of 30 mg daily, whereas ophthalmopathy patients were given high-dose intravenous methylprednisolone. According to the paper, TCR Vbeta CDR3 sequencing was carried out on 135 peripheral blood samples, which came from fewer than 50 ophthalmopathy, some 73 hyperthyroidism and some 17 progressor patients. General study outcomes and caveats: In validation, the model predicted progression to ophthalmopathy a median of roughly 6.2 months before onset, with about 71% sensitivity and roughly 73% specificity. Sample size was not statistically predetermined, and investigators were not blinded to group allocation. Blood samples also contained most of the expanded thyroid clonotypes (frequency above 0.001), which suggests that blood repertoires may reflect thyroid immune responses. Ophthalmopathy was separated from stable hyperthyroidism by a 13 V-J signature model, with around 90% sensitivity and about 81% specificity obtained in cross-validation and 80%/75% obtained in testing.

Turning to this clonotype: No cognate antigen has been identified for it. No base quality values were provided; no much bigger clone lies one nucleotide off.

The germline V gene (reference sequence) provides CDR1 WNHNN and CDR2 SYGVQD. Trimming takes 3 bases from V and 6 bases from J, and the germline ends sit 15 bases apart. Spanning cysteine to phenylalanine, the CDR3 consists of 15 amino acids. The kept DNA is CDR3 alone, 45 bases in frame from the first base. A patient counted as having stable Graves' hyperthyroidism if no progression to ophthalmopathy occurred over 18 months of follow-up. Hyperthyroidism patients were aged 18 to 65 years and newly diagnosed, with disease duration of less than 2 months. The study excluded patients with uncontrolled infections, other autoimmune diseases, pregnancy or lactation. Clinical symptoms, serum thyroxine and TRAb, thyroid ultrasound, and orbital computed tomography formed the basis for the diagnoses. PBMCs were isolated from about 10 ml of fresh peripheral blood by Ficoll-Paque density gradient centrifugation. Trizol reagent was used to extract total RNA, and RNA quality was then checked on an Agilent 2100 Bioanalyzer.

TCR beta CDR3 regions were amplified from RNA transcripts. The TCR CDR3 was subjected to a first round of RT-PCR using the HTBI primer set and the Qiagen OneStep RT-PCR kit. Libraries were constructed in a second round of multiplex PCR, after which size selection and purification were performed. The libraries were sequenced on an Illumina HiSeq2000 using paired-end 100 bp reads. In the source study's methods: SOAPnuke was used to process the raw data, removing reads that contained adapters or uncalled bases, had a mean Phred below 15, or lacked an exact match to the constant primer or identifier. High-quality paired reads were merged with COPE v1.2.5, and unique nucleotide sequences were defined as clonotypes. Clonotypes were aligned to IMGT TRBV, TRBD and TRBJ reference segments using MiTCR v1.1. Only V-J combinations with frequency above 0.0001, covering roughly 99% of repertoires, were analysed. The TCS score was defined as the ratio of F50 (clonal expansion) to E x V (chaos), calculated using BLOSUM62-based TCRdist between CDR3 peptides within each V-J. Welch's t-statistics and random forest reduced approximately 520 V-J features to roughly 13, which were used in a naive Bayes classifier (R e1071). TCRdb cleaned the public reads at Q25 with fastp, built clones with MiXCR and kept in-frame beta chains. CDR3 protein duplicates are merged, each entry listing the most common genes and DNA. The V and J calls and clone size come from TCRdb's table, not from the authors' own analysis. The table for this sample lists about 320,000 distinct CDR3 sequences; 15% to 20% of them were counted only once. The ten largest make up roughly a third of the sample.

This receptor was identified in a man aged 30-40 years with Graves' hyperthyroidism. Material: blood. The chain links TRBV10-1 with TRBJ2-1, with the identity of the D gene unclear. The nucleotides read TGCGCCAGCAGTGAAAAAGGATGGTGGCCCAATGAGCAGTTCTTC. Translated, this gives CASSEKGWWPNEQFF.